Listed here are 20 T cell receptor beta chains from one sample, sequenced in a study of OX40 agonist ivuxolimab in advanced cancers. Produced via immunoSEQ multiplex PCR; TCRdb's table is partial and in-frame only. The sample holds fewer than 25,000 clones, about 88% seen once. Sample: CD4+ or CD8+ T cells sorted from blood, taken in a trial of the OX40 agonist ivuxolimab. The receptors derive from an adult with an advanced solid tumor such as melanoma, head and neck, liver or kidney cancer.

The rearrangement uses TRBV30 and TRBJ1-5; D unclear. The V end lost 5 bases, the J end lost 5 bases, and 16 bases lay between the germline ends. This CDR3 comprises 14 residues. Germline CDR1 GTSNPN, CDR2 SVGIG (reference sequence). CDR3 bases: TGTGCCTGGTCTTCGGGGTTCGCGGATCAGCCCCAGCATTTT. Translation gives CAWSSGFADQPQHF.

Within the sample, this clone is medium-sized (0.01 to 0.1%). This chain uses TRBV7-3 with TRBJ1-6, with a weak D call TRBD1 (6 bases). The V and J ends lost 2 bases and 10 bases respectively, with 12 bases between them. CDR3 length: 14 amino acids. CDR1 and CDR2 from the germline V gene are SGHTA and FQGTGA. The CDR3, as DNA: TGTGCCAGCAGCTTATCCAGGGGCGGGTCACCCCTCCACTTT. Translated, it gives CASSLSRGGSPLHF.

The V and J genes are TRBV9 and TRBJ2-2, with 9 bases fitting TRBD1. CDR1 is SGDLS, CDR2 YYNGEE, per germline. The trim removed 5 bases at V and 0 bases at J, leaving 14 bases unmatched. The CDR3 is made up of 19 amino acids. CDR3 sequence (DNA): TGTGCCAGCAGGAGGGGGGACAGGGAGCTTCGAGCGAACACCGGGGAGCTGTTTTTT. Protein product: CASRRGDRELRANTGELFF. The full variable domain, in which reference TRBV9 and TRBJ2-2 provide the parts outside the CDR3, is DSGVTQTPKHLITATGQRVTLRCSPRSGDLSVYWYQQSLDQGLQFLIQYYNGEERAKGNILERFSAQQFPDLHSELNLSSLELGDSALYFCASRRGDRELRANTGELFFGEGSRLTVL.

Written as DNA, the CDR3 is TGTGCCAGCAGTTTTCCGACTAGCGGGAGCAATGAGCAGTTCTTC. Protein product: CASSFPTSGSNEQFF. This chain joins TRBV28 and TRBJ2-1; 12 bases line up with TRBD2. CDR1 and CDR2 (germline): MDHEN, SYDVKM. The J segment lost 6 bases and the V segment lost 3 bases, leaving 3 bases of the junction unmatched. The CDR3 is made up of 15 amino acids. Full variable domain (missing parts from reference TRBV28 and TRBJ2-1): DVKVTQSSRYLVKRTGEKVFLECVQDMDHENMFWYRQDPGLGLRLIYFSYDVKMKEKGDIPEGYSVSREKKERFSLILESASTNQTSMYLCASSFPTSGSNEQFFGPGTRLTVL.

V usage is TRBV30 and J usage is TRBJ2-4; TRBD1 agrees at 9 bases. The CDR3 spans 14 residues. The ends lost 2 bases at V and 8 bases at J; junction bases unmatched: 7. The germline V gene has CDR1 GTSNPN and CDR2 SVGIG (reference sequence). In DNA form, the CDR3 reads TGTGCCTGGAGTATGGGACAGGGAGAGGACATTCAGTACTTC. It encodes CAWSMGQGEDIQYF.

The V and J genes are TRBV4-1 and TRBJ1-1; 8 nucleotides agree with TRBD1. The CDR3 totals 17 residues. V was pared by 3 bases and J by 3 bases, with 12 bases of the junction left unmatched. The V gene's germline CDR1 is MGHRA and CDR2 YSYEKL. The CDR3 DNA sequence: TGCGCCAGCAGCCACAAACCCGGACAGGGCTTCTACACTGAAGCTTTCTTT. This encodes CASSHKPGQGFYTEAFF.

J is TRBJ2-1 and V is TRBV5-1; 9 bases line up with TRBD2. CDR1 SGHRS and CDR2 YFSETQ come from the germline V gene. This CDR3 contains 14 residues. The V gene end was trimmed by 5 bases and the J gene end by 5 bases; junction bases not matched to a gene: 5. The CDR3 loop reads CASSWTSEDNEQFF. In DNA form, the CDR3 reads TGCGCCAGCAGTTGGACTAGCGAAGACAATGAGCAGTTCTTC.

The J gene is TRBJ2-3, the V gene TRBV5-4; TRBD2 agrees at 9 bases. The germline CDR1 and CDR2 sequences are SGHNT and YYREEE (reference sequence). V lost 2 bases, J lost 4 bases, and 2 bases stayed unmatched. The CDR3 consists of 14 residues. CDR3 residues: CASSFASGADTQYF. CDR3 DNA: TGTGCCAGCAGCTTTGCTAGCGGGGCAGATACGCAGTATTTT.

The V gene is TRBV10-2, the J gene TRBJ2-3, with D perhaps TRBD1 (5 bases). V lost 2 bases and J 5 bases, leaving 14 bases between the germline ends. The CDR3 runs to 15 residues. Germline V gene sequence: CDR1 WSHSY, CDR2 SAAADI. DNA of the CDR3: TGCGCCAGCAGTGAGCGGGCAGGGATGCGAGATACGCAGTATTTT. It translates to CASSERAGMRDTQYF.

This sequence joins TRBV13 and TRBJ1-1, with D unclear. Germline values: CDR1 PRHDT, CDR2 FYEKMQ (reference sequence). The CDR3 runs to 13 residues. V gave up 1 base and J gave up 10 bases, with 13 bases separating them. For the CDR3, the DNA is TGTGCCAGCAGCTTAGAGTCATTTAAGGGAGCTTTCTTT. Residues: CASSLESFKGAFF.

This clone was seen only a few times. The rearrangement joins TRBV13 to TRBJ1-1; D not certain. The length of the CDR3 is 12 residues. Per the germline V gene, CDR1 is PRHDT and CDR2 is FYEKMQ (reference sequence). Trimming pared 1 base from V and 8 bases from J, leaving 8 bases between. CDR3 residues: CASSLDAREAFF. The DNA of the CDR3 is TGTGCCAGCAGCTTAGATGCCAGGGAAGCTTTCTTT.

The DNA for the CDR3 is TGTGCCAGCAGTCGGCCCAGCATAATCTCTGAAGCTTTCTTT. Amino acid sequence: CASSRPSIISEAFF. The chain employs TRBV6-6 and TRBJ1-1; D remains ambiguous. Trimming took off 5 bases at V and 6 bases at J, with 16 bases between the two ends. CDR1 and CDR2 from the germline V gene are MNHNY and SVGAGI (reference sequence). This CDR3 has 14 amino acids.

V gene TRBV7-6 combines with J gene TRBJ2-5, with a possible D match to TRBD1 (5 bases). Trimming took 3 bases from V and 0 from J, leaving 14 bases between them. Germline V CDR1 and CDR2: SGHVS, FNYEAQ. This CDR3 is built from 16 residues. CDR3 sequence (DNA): TGTGCCAGCAGCTTGACGCCGACAGCCAACCAAGAGACCCAGTACTTC. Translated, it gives CASSLTPTANQETQYF.

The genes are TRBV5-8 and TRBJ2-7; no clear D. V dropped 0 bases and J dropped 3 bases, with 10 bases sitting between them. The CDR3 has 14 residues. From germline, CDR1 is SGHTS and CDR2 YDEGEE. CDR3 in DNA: TGTGCCAGCAGCTTGGGGCACAGCAGCTACGAGCAGTACTTC. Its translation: CASSLGHSSYEQYF.

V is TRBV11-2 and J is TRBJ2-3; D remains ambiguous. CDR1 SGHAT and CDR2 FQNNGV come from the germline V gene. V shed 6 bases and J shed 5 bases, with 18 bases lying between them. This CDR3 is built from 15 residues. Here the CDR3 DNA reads TGTGCCAGCAGATATGGCCCCTCCGAGGAAGATACGCAGTATTTT. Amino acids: CASRYGPSEEDTQYF.

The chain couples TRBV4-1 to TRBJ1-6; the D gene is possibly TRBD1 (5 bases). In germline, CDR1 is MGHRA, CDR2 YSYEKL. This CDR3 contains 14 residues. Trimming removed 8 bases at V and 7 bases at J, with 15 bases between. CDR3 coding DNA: TGCGCCAGCCGTGAGCAGGGCGGAAATTCACCCCTCCACTTT. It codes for CASREQGGNSPLHF.

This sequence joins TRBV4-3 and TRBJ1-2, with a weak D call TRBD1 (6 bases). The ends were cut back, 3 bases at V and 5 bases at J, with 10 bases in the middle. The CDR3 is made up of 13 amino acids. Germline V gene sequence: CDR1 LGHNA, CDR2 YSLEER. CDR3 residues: CASSQDSFYGYTF. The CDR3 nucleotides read TGCGCCAGCAGCCAGGACAGCTTTTATGGCTACACCTTC.

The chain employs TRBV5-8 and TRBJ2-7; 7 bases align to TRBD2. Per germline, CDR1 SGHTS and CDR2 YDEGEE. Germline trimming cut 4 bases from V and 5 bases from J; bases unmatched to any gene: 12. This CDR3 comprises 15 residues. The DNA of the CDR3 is TGTGCCAGCAGCCGCCCGTCCGGGGGGAGGGACGAGCAGTACTTC. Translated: CASSRPSGGRDEQYF.

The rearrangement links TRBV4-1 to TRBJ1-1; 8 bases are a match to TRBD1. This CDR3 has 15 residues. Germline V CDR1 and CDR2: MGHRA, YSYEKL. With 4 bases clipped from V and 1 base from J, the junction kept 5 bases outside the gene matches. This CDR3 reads CASSLYGTGNTEAFF. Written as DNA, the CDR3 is TGCGCCAGCAGCCTCTACGGGACAGGGAACACTGAAGCTTTCTTT.

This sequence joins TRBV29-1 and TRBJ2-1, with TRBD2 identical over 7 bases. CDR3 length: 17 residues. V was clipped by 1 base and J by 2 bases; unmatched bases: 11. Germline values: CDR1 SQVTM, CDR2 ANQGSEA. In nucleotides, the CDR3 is TGCAGCGTTGAAGGAAGGGTAAGCGGGAAACCCTACAATGAGCAGTTCTTC. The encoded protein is CSVEGRVSGKPYNEQFF.